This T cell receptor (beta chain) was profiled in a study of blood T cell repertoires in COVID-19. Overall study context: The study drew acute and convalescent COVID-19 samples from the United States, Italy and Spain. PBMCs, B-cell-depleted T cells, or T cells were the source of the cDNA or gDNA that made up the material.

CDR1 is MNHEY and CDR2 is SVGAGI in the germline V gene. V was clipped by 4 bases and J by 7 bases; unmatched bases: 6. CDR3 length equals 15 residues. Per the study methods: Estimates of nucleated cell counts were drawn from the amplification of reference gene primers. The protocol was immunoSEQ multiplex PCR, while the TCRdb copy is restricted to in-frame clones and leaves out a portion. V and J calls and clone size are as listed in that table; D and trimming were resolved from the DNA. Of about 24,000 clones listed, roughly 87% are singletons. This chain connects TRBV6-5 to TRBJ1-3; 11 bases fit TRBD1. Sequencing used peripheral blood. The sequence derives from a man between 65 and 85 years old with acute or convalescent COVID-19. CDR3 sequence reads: CASSSPGTGGNTIYF. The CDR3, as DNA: TGTGCCAGCAGTTCGCCCGGGACAGGGGGGAACACCATATATTTT.